This T cell receptor (beta chain) was identified during a study of cytomegalovirus exposure and HLA in healthy donors. Study-level information: HLA-typed donors were the source of around 87 million unique TCRs, which an early data release held.

This clone has only one observation. Its target is not known. The junction departs from the called germline gene at one end, perhaps through a read error. PCR amplification relied on 60 Vbeta primers (plus 13 Jbeta primers). Method: immunoSEQ multiplex PCR; TCRdb's copy keeps in-frame clones and lacks some. This table holds around 130,000 clones, about two thirds found once. Germline CDR1 SEHNR, CDR2 FQNEAQ (reference sequence). The CDR3 loop spans 14 amino acids. General study findings and limits: The listing of roughly 160 TCR beta chains classed them as cytomegalovirus-associated.

Material: PBMCs. V usage is TRBV7-9 and J usage is TRBJ1-5; perhaps TRBD1 as D (5 bases). The sequence was obtained from a woman aged 55-70 years in good health and CMV-seropositive. CDR3: CSSSRVGEGQPQHF. DNA for the CDR3: TGTTCCAGCAGCCGGGTAGGGGAGGGTCAGCCCCAGCATTTT.